The next 26 T cell receptor beta chains were all read from a single sample in a study of CD8 T cells in Susac syndrome. With random hexamers, roughly 0.45 to 1 ug RNA was reverse transcribed. Each CDR3 protein is one row after TCRdb ran MiXCR on the immunoSEQ multiplex PCR reads. Of about 180,000 distinct CDR3 sequences in the sample, approximately 94% were seen once. The sample was CD4+ T cells from PBMCs. Receptors originate from a human donor with multiple sclerosis.

This rearrangement joins TRBV6-5 to TRBJ1-2, with 7 bases aligning to TRBD1. V was clipped by 4 bases and J by 4 bases; unmatched bases: 9. The CDR3 is 15 residues long. Germline V gene data show CDR1 as MNHEY and CDR2 as SVGAGI. The CDR3 nucleotides are TGTGCCAGCAGTTCCCTGGGGACAGCAAGCTATGGCTACACCTTC. Protein: CASSSLGTASYGYTF.

The chain recombines TRBV11-2 with TRBJ2-2; D perhaps matches TRBD1 (5 bases). Between the trimmed V and J ends, which lost 1 base and 8 bases, there was a span of 11 bases. In germline, CDR1 is SGHAT, CDR2 FQNNGV. This CDR3 is 14 amino acids long. The CDR3: CASSLGQRTGELFF. The CDR3 DNA follows: TGTGCCAGCAGCTTAGGTCAGAGGACAGGGGAGCTGTTTTTT.

The gene calls are TRBV12-3 or TRBV12-4 and TRBJ2-7; TRBD1 or TRBD2 may be the D gene (6 bases each). V was clipped by 3 bases and J by 3 bases, with 12 bases between them. The length of the CDR3 is 14 residues. DNA of the CDR3: TGTGCCAGCAGTTTCTGGGGGGCGGACTACGAGCAGTACTTC. This translates into CASSFWGADYEQYF.

The J gene is TRBJ2-4, the V gene TRBV28, with D tentatively TRBD1 (5 bases). V lost 3 bases to trimming and J lost 0 bases, with 12 bases between them. The CDR3 totals 16 residues. The germline V gene has CDR1 MDHEN and CDR2 SYDVKM. The CDR3 loop reads CASSLVKGLAKNIQYF. For the CDR3, the DNA is TGTGCCAGCAGTTTGGTCAAGGGGTTAGCCAAAAACATTCAGTACTTC. Using reference TRBV28 and TRBJ2-4 for the parts outside the CDR3, the full variable domain is DVKVTQSSRYLVKRTGEKVFLECVQDMDHENMFWYRQDPGLGLRLIYFSYDVKMKEKGDIPEGYSVSREKKERFSLILESASTNQTSMYLCASSLVKGLAKNIQYFGAGTRLSVL.

The V call is TRBV5-1, the J call TRBJ2-7; 9 nucleotides align to TRBD1. The CDR3 totals 16 residues. After removal of 3 bases from V and 1 base from J, the junction contained 8 bases not matched to a gene. Germline values: CDR1 SGHRS, CDR2 YFSETQ. CDR3 sequence: CASSWLPTGGSYEQYF. The CDR3 DNA sequence: TGCGCCAGCAGCTGGTTACCGACAGGGGGGTCCTACGAGCAGTACTTC.

The chain links TRBV2 to TRBJ2-6, with D possibly being TRBD2 (5 bases). The CDR3 is made up of 18 amino acids. Germline lookup yields CDR1 SNHLY and CDR2 FYNNEI. V was shortened by 4 bases and J by 2 bases, with 18 bases between the two germline ends. The CDR3 here is CASSARWGALTGANVLTF. As DNA, the CDR3 is TGTGCCAGCAGTGCCAGGTGGGGAGCGCTGACTGGGGCCAACGTCCTGACTTTC.

The chain uses TRBV2 and TRBJ2-7; 7 nucleotides match TRBD1. In germline, CDR1 is SNHLY, CDR2 FYNNEI. The CDR3 length is 13 residues. V gave up 6 bases and J gave up 6 bases; unmatched junction bases: 8. The CDR3 bases are TGTGCCAGCAGCCGACAGGGACGCGGCGAGCAGTACTTC. This codes for CASSRQGRGEQYF.

This chain uses TRBV30 with TRBJ2-1; no definite D call. The V and J ends lost 0 bases and 4 bases respectively, with 10 bases between them. This CDR3 spans 14 amino acids. The V gene's germline CDR1 is GTSNPN and CDR2 SVGIG (reference sequence). The CDR3: CAWSVVQPYNEQFF. The CDR3 bases are TGTGCCTGGAGTGTCGTCCAGCCTTACAATGAGCAGTTCTTC.

This clonotype occurred once. This sequence joins TRBV30 and TRBJ2-7; D is ambiguous. The germline V gene encodes CDR1 GTSNPN and CDR2 SVGIG (reference sequence). The CDR3 sequence is 12 residues long. The germline V and J ends were trimmed by 2 bases and 2 bases, with 7 bases remaining between them. Written as DNA, the CDR3 is TGTGCCTGGAGTAAGGGCGCCTACGAGCAGTACTTC. This translates into CAWSKGAYEQYF.

The chain joins TRBV3-1 to TRBJ2-5; the match to TRBD1 covers 7 bases. Germline assignment: CDR1 LGHDT and CDR2 YNNKEL (reference sequence). V gave up 4 bases and J gave up 5 bases; unmatched junction bases: 10. The CDR3 runs to 15 residues. The CDR3 sequence is CASSRGTGAWETQYF. CDR3 DNA sequence: TGTGCCAGCAGCCGAGGAACAGGGGCCTGGGAGACCCAGTACTTC.

The chain is built from TRBV6-2 or TRBV6-3 and TRBJ2-2, with D perhaps matching TRBD1 (5 bases). Per the germline V gene, CDR1 is MNHEY and CDR2 is SVGEGT. This CDR3 region has 14 residues. V gave up 4 bases and J gave up 5 bases, with 11 bases separating them. The CDR3 loop is CASSFDSQTGELFF. The CDR3 bases are TGTGCCAGCAGTTTCGACAGTCAGACCGGGGAGCTGTTTTTT.

In this sample, this clonotype turned up once. Mismatch with germline at one junction end may stem from a read error. This chain connects TRBV6-2 or TRBV6-3 to TRBJ1-2; 9 nucleotides line up with TRBD1. Germline V gives CDR1 MNHEY, CDR2 SVGEGT. The CDR3 spans 15 residues. CDR3: CASSYIGTGNYGYIF. CDR3 in DNA: TGTGCCAGCAGTTACATCGGGACAGGGAACTATGGCTACATCTTC.

The chain recombines TRBV29-1 with TRBJ1-1; D call uncertain. Looked up from germline, CDR1 is SQVTM and CDR2 is ANQGSEA. CDR3 size: 14 residues. Deletions cut 7 bases from V and 4 bases from J, with 19 bases between. CDR3 residues: CSAGDQRIGTEAFF. As DNA, the CDR3 is TGCAGCGCTGGCGACCAGAGGATCGGCACTGAAGCTTTCTTT.

This clonotype was seen a single time. The chain employs TRBV20-1 and TRBJ2-1, with a weak D call TRBD2 (7 bases). V shed 6 bases and J shed 6 bases, with 24 bases lying between them. CDR1 is DFQATT and CDR2 is SNEGSKA in the germline V gene (reference sequence). The CDR3 runs to 16 residues. Here the CDR3 reads CSAPVPGGRALNEQFF. In DNA, the CDR3 is TGCAGTGCCCCGGTCCCGGGGGGCCGAGCCCTCAATGAGCAGTTCTTC.

The chain uses TRBV30 and TRBJ2-3; D is uncertain. Germline V gives CDR1 GTSNPN, CDR2 SVGIG (reference sequence). With 2 bases removed from V and 5 bases from J, the gap between germline ends came to 14 bases. This CDR3 is built from 14 residues. The DNA of the CDR3 is TGTGCCTGGAGTTTCGGCATAGCAGGAGATACGCAGTATTTT. It codes for CAWSFGIAGDTQYF. Drawing the rest from reference TRBV30 and TRBJ2-3, the complete variable domain is SQTIHQWPATLVQPVGSPLSLECTVEGTSNPNLYWYRQAAGRGLQLLFYSVGIGQISSEVPQNLSASRPQDRQFILSSKKLLLSDSGFYLCAWSFGIAGDTQYFGPGTRLTVL.

V is TRBV30 and J is TRBJ1-1; D might be TRBD1 (5 bases). Germline CDR1 GTSNPN, CDR2 SVGIG (reference sequence). The V end lost 8 bases, the J end lost 0 bases, and 13 bases lay between the germline ends. The CDR3 contains 13 residues. This CDR3 is CAQGWGVNTEAFF. CDR3 bases: TGTGCCCAAGGCTGGGGGGTGAACACTGAAGCTTTCTTT.

V usage is TRBV7-6 and J usage is TRBJ2-5, with 8 bases that match TRBD2. The CDR3 runs to 16 residues. Germline V CDR1 and CDR2: SGHVS, FNYEAQ. The V segment lost 2 bases and the J segment 3 bases; nucleotides outside the gene matches: 8. The CDR3 loop is CASSLLPGTRKETQYF. The CDR3 DNA sequence: TGTGCCAGCAGCTTATTACCCGGGACTAGAAAAGAGACCCAGTACTTC.

The chain joins TRBV5-1 to TRBJ2-5, with D perhaps matching TRBD1 or TRBD2 (5 bases each). The CDR3 spans 15 residues. Germline loops: CDR1 SGHRS, CDR2 YFSETQ. The germline V and J ends were trimmed by 4 bases and 2 bases, with 15 bases remaining between them. CDR3: CASSRERGSQETQYF. The CDR3 DNA reads as TGCGCCAGCAGCAGGGAGAGGGGTTCTCAAGAGACCCAGTACTTC.

This clonotype showed up just once. The chain links TRBV12-3 or TRBV12-4 to TRBJ1-5, with no clear D. V was trimmed by 5 bases and J by 5 bases, leaving 7 bases between them. CDR3 length: 12 amino acids. The CDR3 protein is CASSPLDQPQHF. The DNA for the CDR3 is TGTGCCAGCAGTCCCCTAGATCAGCCCCAGCATTTT.

V gene TRBV2 combines with J gene TRBJ2-1, with D possibly being TRBD1 (6 bases). This CDR3 spans 12 amino acids. Germline V gene lookup returns CDR1 SNHLY and CDR2 FYNNEI. Trimming removed 4 bases from V and 9 bases from J, with 10 bases in between. CDR3 sequence reads: CASSAGAGEQFF. The CDR3 DNA sequence: TGTGCCAGCAGTGCAGGGGCGGGTGAGCAGTTCTTC.

The rearrangement links TRBV24-1 to TRBJ1-3; D is unresolved. The V and J ends lost 3 bases and 3 bases respectively, with 11 bases between them. This CDR3 is built from 15 residues. Germline-derived CDR1 and CDR2 are KGHDR and SFDVKD. This chain's CDR3 is CATSDAASGGNTIYF. CDR3 DNA: TGTGCCACCAGTGATGCCGCATCTGGTGGAAACACCATATATTTT.

V gene TRBV20-1 combines with J gene TRBJ2-3; D gene uncertain. Trimming took 0 bases from V and 5 from J, leaving 9 bases between them. CDR1 and CDR2 from the germline V gene are DFQATT and SNEGSKA (reference sequence). The CDR3 is 13 residues long. In DNA, the CDR3 is TGCAGTGCTAGAGATATCCGAGAAGATACGCAGTATTTT. Residues: CSARDIREDTQYF.

The CDR3 DNA reads TGTGCCACGCGGGAAATGGAAAACACCATATATTTT. Encoded protein: CATREMENTIYF. The chain recombines TRBV19 with TRBJ1-3; no firm D call. The ends were cut back, 10 bases at V and 6 bases at J, with 13 bases in the middle. This CDR3 contains 12 residues. The germline V gene encodes CDR1 LNHDA and CDR2 SQIVND (reference sequence).

This chain links TRBV20-1 with TRBJ1-2, with D hard to call. This CDR3 comprises 13 residues. CDR1 is DFQATT and CDR2 is SNEGSKA in the germline V gene (reference sequence). Trimming cost V 6 bases and J 2 bases, with 13 bases left between them. CDR3 sequence reads: CSASLAVNYGYTF. DNA of the CDR3: TGCAGTGCCTCCCTTGCGGTAAACTATGGCTACACCTTC.

The rearrangement joins TRBV2 to TRBJ2-3, with D maybe TRBD1 (6 bases). Looked up from germline, CDR1 is SNHLY and CDR2 is FYNNEI. Trimming cost V 4 bases and J 7 bases, with 18 bases left between them. The CDR3 has 15 residues. The CDR3 region is CASSGNRVLGNTQYF. The CDR3 DNA reads as TGTGCCAGCAGTGGCAACAGGGTGCTCGGGAATACGCAGTATTTT.

V usage is TRBV30 and J usage is TRBJ2-3, with D hard to call. The CDR3 has 15 amino acids. CDR1 GTSNPN and CDR2 SVGIG come from the germline V gene (reference sequence). V was trimmed by 3 bases and J by 6 bases, leaving 19 bases between them. The CDR3 coding sequence is TGTGCCTGGAGGGCCGGTATGGGCCCCCGGGATACGCAGTATTTT. It encodes CAWRAGMGPRDTQYF.